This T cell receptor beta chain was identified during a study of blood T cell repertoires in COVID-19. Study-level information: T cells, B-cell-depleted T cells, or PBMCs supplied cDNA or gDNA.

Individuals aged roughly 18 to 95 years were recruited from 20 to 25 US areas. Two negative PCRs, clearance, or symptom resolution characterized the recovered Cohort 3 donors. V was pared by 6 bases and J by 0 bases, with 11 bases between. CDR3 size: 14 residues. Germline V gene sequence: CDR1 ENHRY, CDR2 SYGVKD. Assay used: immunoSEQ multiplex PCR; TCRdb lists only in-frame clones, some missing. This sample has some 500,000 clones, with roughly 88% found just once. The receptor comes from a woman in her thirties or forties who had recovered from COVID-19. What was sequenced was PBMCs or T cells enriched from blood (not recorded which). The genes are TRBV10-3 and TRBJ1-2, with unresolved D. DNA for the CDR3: TGTGCCATCAGCGAGAAAATAGCTAACTATGGCTACACCTTC. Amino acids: CAISEKIANYGYTF.